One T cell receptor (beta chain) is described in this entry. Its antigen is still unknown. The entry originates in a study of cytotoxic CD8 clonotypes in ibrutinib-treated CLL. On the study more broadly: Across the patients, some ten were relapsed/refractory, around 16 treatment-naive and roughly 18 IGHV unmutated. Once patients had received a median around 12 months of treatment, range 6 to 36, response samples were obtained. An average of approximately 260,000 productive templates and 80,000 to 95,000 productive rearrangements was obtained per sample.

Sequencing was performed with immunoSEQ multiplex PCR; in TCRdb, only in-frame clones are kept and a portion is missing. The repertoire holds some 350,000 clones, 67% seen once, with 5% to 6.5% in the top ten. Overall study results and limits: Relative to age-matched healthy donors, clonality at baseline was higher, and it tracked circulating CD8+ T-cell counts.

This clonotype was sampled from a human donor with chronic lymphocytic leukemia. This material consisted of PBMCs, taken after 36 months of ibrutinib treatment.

CDR3 DNA: TGTGCCAGCAGTTACTCGAAGACAGGGGTTGGCACTGAAGCTTTCTTT. It encodes CASSYSKTGVGTEAFF. V is TRBV6-5 and J is TRBJ1-1; 8 nucleotides agree with TRBD1. CDR1 and CDR2 from the germline V gene are MNHEY and SVGAGI. The CDR3 is 16 amino acids. V lost 0 bases, J lost 4 bases, and 7 bases stayed unmatched.